This TCR beta chain was documented in a study of early T cells in non-severe SARS-CoV-2 infection (dated by TCRdb to the early 2020s). Some background on the complete study: Because TCR sequencing was done on bulk RNA from unsorted whole blood, the alpha and beta chains could not be paired. On the study overall, not on this receptor specifically: VDJdb matching was skewed toward anti-spike CD8 responses and likely underestimated virus-specific expansions, missing private and CD4 specificities.

CDR1 MNHEY and CDR2 SVGAGI were looked up in the germline V gene. The CDR3 sequence holds 12 residues, the cysteine and phenylalanine included. Just CDR3 DNA is preserved here, 36 bases in frame from base 1. V loses 2 bases of germline sequence and J loses 4 bases, and the interval between the two ends is 5 bases. The table lists this clonotype with a few counts. Its target antigen remains unknown. Base qualities are missing; no much larger clone stands one base away. This was a case-control study nested in a cohort of healthcare workers in London, UK, who had nasopharyngeal swab PCR tests and blood samples taken every week. Healthcare workers were recruited during the week of the UK lockdown, between 23 and 31 March 2020, and followed weekly for up to roughly 15 weeks. Library construction relied on 5' RACE. The instrument was a NextSeq 500. To correct for sequencing error and PCR bias, the TCR library protocol tagged individual cDNA molecules with unique molecular identifiers. Sequencing covered both TCR alpha and beta chains, and within each sample the abundances of alpha and beta sequences were tightly co-correlated. The paper's processing steps were these. V gene, J gene and CDR3 annotation of TCR sequences was performed with Decombinator V4. TCRs were defined as expanded if a significant change between any two time points was detected under a Poisson model with p below 0.0001. TCR abundances were normalised to the total number of TCRs sequenced in each sample and reported as counts per million. TRAV1-2 paired with TRAJ12, TRAJ20 or TRAJ33 defined MAIT TCRs, while TRAV10 paired with TRAJ18 defined iNKT TCRs. VDJdb, accessed 1 November 2021, was searched for CMV, EBV and SARS-CoV-2 annotated TCRs, with TCRs annotated for multiple antigens excluded. The public reads were reanalyzed by TCRdb: fastp trimming at Q25, MiXCR alignment, in-frame beta chains only. When rows share a CDR3 protein, they turn into one entry using the most common DNA and genes. None of the V and J calls come from the authors' own analysis; TCRdb made them. The sample yields 50,000 to 55,000 distinct CDR3 sequences; roughly 10% were counted once. The ten largest make up more than 12% of the sample.

This chain joins TRBV6-5 to TRBJ2-5; a tentative D match to TRBD1 spans 5 bases. The clonotype originates from an adult who was a healthcare worker with PCR-confirmed SARS-CoV-2 infection or an uninfected control (not recorded which). The sequenced sample consisted of whole blood. The bases are TGTGCCAGCAGTTACAGGGGAGAGACCCAGTACTTC. It is translated as CASSYRGETQYF.